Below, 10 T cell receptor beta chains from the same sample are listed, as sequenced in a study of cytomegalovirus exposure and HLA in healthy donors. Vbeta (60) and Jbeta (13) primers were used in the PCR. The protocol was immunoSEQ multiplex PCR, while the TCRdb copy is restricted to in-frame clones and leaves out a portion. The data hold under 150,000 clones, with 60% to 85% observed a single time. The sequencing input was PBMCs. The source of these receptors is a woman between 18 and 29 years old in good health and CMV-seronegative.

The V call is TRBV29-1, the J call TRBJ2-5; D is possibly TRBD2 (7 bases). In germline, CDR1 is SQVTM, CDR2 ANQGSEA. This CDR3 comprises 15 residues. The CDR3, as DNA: TGCAGTGGGGGGGCCAGGACCCTACGGGGAGAGACCCAGTACTTC. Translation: CSGGARTLRGETQYF.

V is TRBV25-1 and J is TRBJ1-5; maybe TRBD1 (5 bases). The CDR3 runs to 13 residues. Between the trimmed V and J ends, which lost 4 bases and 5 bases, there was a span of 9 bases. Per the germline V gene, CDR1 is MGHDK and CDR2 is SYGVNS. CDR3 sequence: CASSGWGDQPQHF. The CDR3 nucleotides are TGTGCCAGCAGTGGTTGGGGGGATCAGCCCCAGCATTTT.

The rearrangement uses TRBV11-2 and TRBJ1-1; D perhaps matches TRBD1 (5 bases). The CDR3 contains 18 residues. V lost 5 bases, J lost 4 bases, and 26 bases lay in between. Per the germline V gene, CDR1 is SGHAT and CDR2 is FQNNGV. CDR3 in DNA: TGTGCCAGCAGCATCCCTCCCGGGTTTGGGCAGGGAGGCACTGAAGCTTTCTTT. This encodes CASSIPPGFGQGGTEAFF. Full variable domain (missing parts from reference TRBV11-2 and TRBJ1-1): EAGVAQSPRYKIIEKRQSVAFWCNPISGHATLYWYQQILGQGPKLLIQFQNNGVVDDSQLPKDRFSAERLKGVDSTLKIQPAKLEDSAVYLCASSIPPGFGQGGTEAFFGQGTRLTVV.

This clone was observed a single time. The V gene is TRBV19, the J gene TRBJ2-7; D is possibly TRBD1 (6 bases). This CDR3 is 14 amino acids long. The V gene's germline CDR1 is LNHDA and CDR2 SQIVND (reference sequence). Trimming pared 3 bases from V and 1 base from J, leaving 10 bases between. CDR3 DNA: TGTGCCAGTAGTATGAGTGACAGGTCCTACGAGCAGTACTTC. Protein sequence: CASSMSDRSYEQYF.

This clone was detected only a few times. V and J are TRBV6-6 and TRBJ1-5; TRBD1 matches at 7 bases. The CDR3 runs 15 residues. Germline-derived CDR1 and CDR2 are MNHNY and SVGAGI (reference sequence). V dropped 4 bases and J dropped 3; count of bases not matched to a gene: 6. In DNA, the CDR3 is TGTGCCAGCAGTTTCGGACAGGCGACCAATCAGCCCCAGCATTTT. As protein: CASSFGQATNQPQHF.

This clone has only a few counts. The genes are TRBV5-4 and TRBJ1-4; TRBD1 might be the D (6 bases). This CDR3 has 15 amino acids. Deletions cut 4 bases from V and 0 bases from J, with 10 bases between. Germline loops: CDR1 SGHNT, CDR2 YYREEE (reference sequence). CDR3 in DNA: TGTGCCAGCAGCACAGGGACCGCAACTAATGAAAAACTGTTTTTT. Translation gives CASSTGTATNEKLFF.

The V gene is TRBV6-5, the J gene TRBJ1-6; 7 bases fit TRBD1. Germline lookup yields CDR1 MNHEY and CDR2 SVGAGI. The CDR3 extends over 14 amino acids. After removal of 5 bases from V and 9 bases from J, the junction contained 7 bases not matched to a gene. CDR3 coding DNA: TGTGCCAGCAGTAATACAGGGGCGAGTTCACCCCTCCACTTT. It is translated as CASSNTGASSPLHF.

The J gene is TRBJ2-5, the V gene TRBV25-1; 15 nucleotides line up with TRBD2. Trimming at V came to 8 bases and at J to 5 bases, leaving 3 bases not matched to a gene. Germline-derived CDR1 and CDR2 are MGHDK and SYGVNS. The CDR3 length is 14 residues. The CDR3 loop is CASSGTSGGETQYF. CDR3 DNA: TGTGCCAGCTCTGGGACTAGCGGGGGGGAGACCCAGTACTTC.

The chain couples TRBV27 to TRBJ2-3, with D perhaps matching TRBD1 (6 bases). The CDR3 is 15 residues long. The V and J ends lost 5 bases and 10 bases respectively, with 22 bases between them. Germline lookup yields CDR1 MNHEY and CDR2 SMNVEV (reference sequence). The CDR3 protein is CASSPRSTGSRPQYF. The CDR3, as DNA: TGTGCCAGCAGTCCCAGATCGACAGGATCCCGACCGCAGTATTTT.

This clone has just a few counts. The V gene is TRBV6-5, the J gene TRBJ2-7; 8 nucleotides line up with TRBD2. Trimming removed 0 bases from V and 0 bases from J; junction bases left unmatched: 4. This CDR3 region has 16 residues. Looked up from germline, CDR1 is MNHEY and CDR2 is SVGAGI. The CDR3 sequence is CASSYSAGGSSYEQYF. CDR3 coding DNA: TGTGCCAGCAGTTACTCGGCGGGGGGCTCCTCCTACGAGCAGTACTTC.